This TCR beta chain was retrieved from a study of blood T cell repertoires in COVID-19. For the study at large: PBMCs, B-cell-depleted T cells, or T cells provided the cDNA or gDNA that made up the material.

The CDR3 is 14 residues long. The V gene lost 2 bases and the J gene lost 7 bases, with 10 bases spanning the gap. Germline-derived CDR1 and CDR2 are SGHRS and YFSETQ. The table lists this clone with a count of one. In the study's own analysis: Cell counts per sample came from amplifying reference gene primers. The protocol was immunoSEQ multiplex PCR, while the TCRdb copy is restricted to in-frame clones and leaves out a portion. The V and J calls and clone size were taken over from that table, and D and trimming were inferred from the DNA. This table has 250,000 to 300,000 clones, about nine tenths appearing once. Participants came from fewer than 25 US areas, aged roughly 18 to 95 years. Participant reports of clinical history set cohort assignment.

The TCR was taken from a woman aged 40 to 50 with acute COVID-19. The chain couples TRBV5-1 to TRBJ1-6; weak D call: TRBD1 (6 bases). Sequenced sample: PBMCs or T cells enriched from blood (not recorded which). The chain's CDR3 is CASSLQGDNSPLHF. CDR3 bases: TGCGCCAGCAGCTTACAGGGTGACAATTCACCCCTCCACTTT.